These T cell receptor beta chains were read from a single sample in a study of blood T cell repertoires in COVID-19. Profiled with immunoSEQ multiplex PCR; TCRdb holds only in-frame clones, not every one. This sample has roughly 200,000 clones; 82% occur once, and the top ten carry approximately 8%. Sample: peripheral blood. These receptors originate from a woman in her sixties with COVID-19, enrolled during active disease. The CDR3 runs from the conserved cysteine through the conserved F or W. D genes are given only for firm matches. Not every row has a clone size; where given, it reads once, few, many or a size class.

CASSSKTSGRRNEQFF	TGTGCCAGCAGTAGCAAGACTAGCGGGAGGCGCAATGAGCAGTTCTTC	TRBD2	TRBJ2-1	TRBV28	once
CASSLVPGLETQYF	TGTGCCAGCAGCTTAGTTCCGGGTCTGGAGACCCAGTACTTC	-	TRBJ2-5	TRBV7-8	-
CSARTSASYEQYF	TGCAGCGCTCGGACTAGCGCCTCCTACGAGCAGTACTTC	TRBD2	TRBJ2-7	TRBV29-1	-
CASVSTGSRSPLHF	TGTGCCAGCGTGTCGACAGGGAGCCGTTCACCCCTCCACTTT	TRBD1	TRBJ1-6	TRBV28	once
CASSYSRNTGELFF	TGTGCCAGCAGTTACTCGCGGAACACCGGGGAGCTGTTTTTT	-	TRBJ2-2	TRBV6-5	-
CASSLTGVQPQHF	TGTGCCAGCAGTTTGACAGGGGTACAGCCCCAGCATTTT	TRBD1	TRBJ1-5	TRBV12-3/TRBV12-4	-
CASSLAQLNTEAFF	TGCGCCAGCAGCTTAGCACAGTTGAACACTGAAGCTTTCTTT	-	TRBJ1-1	TRBV5-1	-
CASSPDRDRYNEQFF	TGTGCCAGTAGCCCTGACAGGGATAGATACAATGAGCAGTTCTTC	TRBD1	TRBJ2-1	TRBV19	few
CAISDHGNEKLFF	TGTGCCATCTCTGACCACGGGAATGAAAAACTGTTTTTT	-	TRBJ1-4	TRBV7-9	-
CASSGDRGHGELFF	TGTGCCAGTAGTGGGGACAGGGGTCACGGGGAGCTGTTTTTT	TRBD1	TRBJ2-2	TRBV19	once
CASSSSWGGNTEAFF	TGTGCCAGCAGCTCATCTTGGGGGGGGAACACTGAAGCTTTCTTT	-	TRBJ1-1	TRBV7-2	-
CASTLPGQGYTEAFF	TGTGCCAGCACCCTACCGGGACAGGGATACACTGAAGCTTTCTTT	TRBD1	TRBJ1-1	TRBV28	-
CASSLQGSSYGYTF	TGTGCCAGCAGTTTGCAGGGGTCAAGTTATGGCTACACCTTC	-	TRBJ1-2	TRBV28	-
CASSLGVGQHSGNTIYF	TGCGCCAGCAGCTTAGGTGTGGGACAGCACTCTGGAAACACCATATATTTT	TRBD1	TRBJ1-3	TRBV5-1	-